The entry below gives a single TCR beta chain sequence along with its context. The data belong to a study of blood T cell repertoires in COVID-19. Study as a whole: COVID-19 samples collected from the United States, Italy and Spain covered acute and convalescent phases. T cells, B-cell-depleted T cells, or PBMCs supplied cDNA or gDNA.

Using immunoSEQ multiplex PCR, the repertoire was profiled, and TCRdb retains in-frame clones only, with some absent. The data hold more than 140,000 clones, with 85% to 90% observed a single time. The CDR3 loop spans 16 amino acids. V shed 0 bases and J shed 5 bases, with 16 bases lying between them. Germline loops: CDR1 SGHVS, CDR2 FNYEAQ. The specimen was peripheral blood. This receptor was taken from a woman aged 60-75 years with acute or convalescent COVID-19. The J gene is TRBJ2-5, the V gene TRBV7-6; possibly TRBD1 for D (5 bases). CDR3 bases: TGTGCCAGCAGCTTAGCGATGGGGCCAGCGTCGGAGACCCAGTACTTC. Amino acids: CASSLAMGPASETQYF.